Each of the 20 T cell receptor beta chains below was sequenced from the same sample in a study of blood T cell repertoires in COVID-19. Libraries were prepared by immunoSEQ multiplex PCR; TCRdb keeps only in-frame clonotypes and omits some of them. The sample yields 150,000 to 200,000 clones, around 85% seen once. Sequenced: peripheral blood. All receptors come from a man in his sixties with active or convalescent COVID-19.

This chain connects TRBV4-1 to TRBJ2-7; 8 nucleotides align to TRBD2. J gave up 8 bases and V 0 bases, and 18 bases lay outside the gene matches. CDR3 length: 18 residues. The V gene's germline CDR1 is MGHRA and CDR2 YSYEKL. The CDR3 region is CASSQERREAGRRFKQYF. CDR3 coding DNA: TGCGCCAGCAGCCAAGAAAGGCGGGAGGCCGGCCGTAGATTTAAGCAGTACTTC.

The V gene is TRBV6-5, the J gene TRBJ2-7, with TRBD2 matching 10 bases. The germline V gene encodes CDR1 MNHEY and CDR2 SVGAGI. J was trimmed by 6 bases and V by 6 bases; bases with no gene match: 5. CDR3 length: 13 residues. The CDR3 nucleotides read TGTGCCAGCAGGCCTAGCGGGAGTGGCGAGCAGTACTTC. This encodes CASRPSGSGEQYF.

CDR3 protein: CASSTGGEGGREKLFF. CDR3 coding DNA: TGCGCCAGCTCAACAGGGGGCGAAGGCGGACGGGAAAAACTGTTTTTT. The V and J genes are TRBV10-2 and TRBJ1-4; 9 bases are a match to TRBD1. Germline V gene sequence: CDR1 WSHSY, CDR2 SAAADI. V gave up 8 bases and J gave up 8 bases; unmatched junction bases: 15. The CDR3 sequence is 16 residues long.

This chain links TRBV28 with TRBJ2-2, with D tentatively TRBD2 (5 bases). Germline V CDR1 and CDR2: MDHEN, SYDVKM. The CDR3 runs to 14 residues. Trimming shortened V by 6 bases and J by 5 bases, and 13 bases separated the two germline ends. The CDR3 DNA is TGTGCCAGCAGCAGCCCGGGAAGTACCGGGGAGCTGTTTTTT. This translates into CASSSPGSTGELFF.

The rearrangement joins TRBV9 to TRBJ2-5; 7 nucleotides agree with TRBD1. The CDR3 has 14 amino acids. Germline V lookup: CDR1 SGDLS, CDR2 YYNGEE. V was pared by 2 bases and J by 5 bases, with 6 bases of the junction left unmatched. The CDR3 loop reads CASSVTGVEETQYF. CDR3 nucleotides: TGTGCCAGCAGCGTTACAGGGGTGGAGGAGACCCAGTACTTC.

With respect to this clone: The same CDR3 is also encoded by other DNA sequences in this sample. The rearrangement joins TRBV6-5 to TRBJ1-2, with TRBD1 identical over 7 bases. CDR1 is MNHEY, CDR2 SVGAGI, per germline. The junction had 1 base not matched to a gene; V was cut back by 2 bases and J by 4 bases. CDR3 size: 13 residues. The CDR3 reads CASSYAGGYGYTF. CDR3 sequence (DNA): TGTGCCAGCAGTTACGCAGGGGGCTATGGCTACACCTTC.

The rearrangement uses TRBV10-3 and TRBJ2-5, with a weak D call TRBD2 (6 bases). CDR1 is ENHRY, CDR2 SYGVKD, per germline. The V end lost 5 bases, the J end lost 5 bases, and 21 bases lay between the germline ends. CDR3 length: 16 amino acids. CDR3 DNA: TGTGCCATCAGTCTCCGGGACCCAACTGGGGGGGAGACCCAGTACTTC. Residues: CAISLRDPTGGETQYF.

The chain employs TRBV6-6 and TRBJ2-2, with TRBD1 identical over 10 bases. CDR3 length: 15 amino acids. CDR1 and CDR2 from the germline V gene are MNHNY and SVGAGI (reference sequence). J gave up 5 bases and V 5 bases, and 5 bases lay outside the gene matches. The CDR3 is CASSHDRGRTGELFF. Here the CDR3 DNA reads TGTGCCAGCAGTCACGACAGGGGGCGTACCGGGGAGCTGTTTTTT.

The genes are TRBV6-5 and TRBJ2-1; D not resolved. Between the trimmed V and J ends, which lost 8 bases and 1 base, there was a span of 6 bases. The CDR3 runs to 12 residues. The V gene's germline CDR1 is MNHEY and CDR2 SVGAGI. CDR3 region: CASGASYNEQFF. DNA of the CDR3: TGTGCCAGCGGAGCTTCCTACAATGAGCAGTTCTTC.

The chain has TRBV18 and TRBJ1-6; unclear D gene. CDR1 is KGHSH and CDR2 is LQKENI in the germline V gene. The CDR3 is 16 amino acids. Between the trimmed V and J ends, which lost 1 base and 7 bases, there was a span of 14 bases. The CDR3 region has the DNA TGTGCCAGCTCACCACAGCTAACAGACCAAAATTCACCCCTCCACTTT. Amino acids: CASSPQLTDQNSPLHF.

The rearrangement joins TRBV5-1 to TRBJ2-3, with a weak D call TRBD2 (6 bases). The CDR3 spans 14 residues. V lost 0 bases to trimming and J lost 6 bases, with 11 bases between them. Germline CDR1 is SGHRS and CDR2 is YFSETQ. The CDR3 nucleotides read TGCGCCAGCAGCTTGGCGGCGGGGACGGATACGCAGTATTTT. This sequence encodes CASSLAAGTDTQYF.

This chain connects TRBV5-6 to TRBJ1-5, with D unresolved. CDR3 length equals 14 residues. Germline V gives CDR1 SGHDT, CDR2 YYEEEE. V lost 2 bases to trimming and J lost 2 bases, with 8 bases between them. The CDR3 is CASSFAGGNQPQHF. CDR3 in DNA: TGTGCCAGCAGCTTCGCTGGAGGCAATCAGCCCCAGCATTTT.

CDR3 bases: TGTGCCAGCAGCCCAGGGATCTCCTACGAGCAGTACTTC. It yields the protein CASSPGISYEQYF. The chain recombines TRBV11-1 with TRBJ2-7; tentatively, D is TRBD1 (5 bases). With 5 bases removed from V and 0 bases from J, the gap between germline ends came to 8 bases. Germline V gene sequence: CDR1 SGHAT, CDR2 FQDESV (reference sequence). The CDR3 loop spans 13 amino acids.

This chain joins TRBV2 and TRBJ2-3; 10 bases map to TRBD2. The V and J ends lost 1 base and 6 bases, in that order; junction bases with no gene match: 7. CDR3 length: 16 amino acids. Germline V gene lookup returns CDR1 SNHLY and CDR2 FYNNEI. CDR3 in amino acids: CASSEVAGGPGDTQYF. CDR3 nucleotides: TGTGCCAGCAGTGAAGTAGCGGGGGGCCCCGGGGATACGCAGTATTTT. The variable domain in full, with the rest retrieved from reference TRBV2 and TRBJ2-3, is EPEVTQTPSHQVTQMGQEVILRCVPISNHLYFYWYRQILGQKVEFLVSFYNNEISEKSEIFDDQFSVERPDGSNFTLKIRSTKLEDSAMYFCASSEVAGGPGDTQYFGPGTRLTVL.

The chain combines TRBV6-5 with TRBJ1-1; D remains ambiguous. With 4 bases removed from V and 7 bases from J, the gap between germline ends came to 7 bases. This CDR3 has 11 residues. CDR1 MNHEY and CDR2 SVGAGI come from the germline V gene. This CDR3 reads CASSSRLEAFF. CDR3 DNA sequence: TGTGCCAGCAGTTCCCGACTTGAAGCTTTCTTT.

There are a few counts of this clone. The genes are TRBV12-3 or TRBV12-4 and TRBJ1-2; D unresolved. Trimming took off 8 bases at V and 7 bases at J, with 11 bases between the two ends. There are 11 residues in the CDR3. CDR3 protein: CASAAAGGYTF. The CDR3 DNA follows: TGTGCCAGCGCCGCGGCGGGTGGCTACACCTTC.

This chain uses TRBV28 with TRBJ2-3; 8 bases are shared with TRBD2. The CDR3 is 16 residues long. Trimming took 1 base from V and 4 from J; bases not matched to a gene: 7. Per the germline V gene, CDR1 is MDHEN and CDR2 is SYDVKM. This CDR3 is CASSLSGLGRADTQYF. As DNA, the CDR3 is TGTGCCAGCAGTTTATCGGGACTAGGCCGGGCAGATACGCAGTATTTT.

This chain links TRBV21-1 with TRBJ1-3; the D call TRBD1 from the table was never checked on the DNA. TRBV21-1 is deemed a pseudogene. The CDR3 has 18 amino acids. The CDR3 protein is CASSKEPRLTGSGNTIYF. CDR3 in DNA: TGTGCCAGCAGCAAAGAGCCAAGACTGACAGGGTCTGGAAACACCATATATTTT.

The CDR3 loop reads CATLPDRVGYEQYF. CDR3 DNA: TGTGCCACCCTCCCGGACAGGGTGGGGTACGAGCAGTACTTC. V gene TRBV10-3 combines with J gene TRBJ2-7; 8 positions match TRBD1. The CDR3 is 14 residues long. In germline, CDR1 is ENHRY, CDR2 SYGVKD. The V gene end was trimmed by 10 bases and the J gene end by 4 bases; junction bases not matched to a gene: 12.

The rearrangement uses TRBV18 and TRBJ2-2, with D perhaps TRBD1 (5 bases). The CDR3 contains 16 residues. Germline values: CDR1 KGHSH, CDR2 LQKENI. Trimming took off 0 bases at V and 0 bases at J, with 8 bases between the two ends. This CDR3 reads CASSPPRQSNTGELFF. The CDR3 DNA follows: TGTGCCAGCTCACCACCCCGACAGTCGAACACCGGGGAGCTGTTTTTT.